This TCR beta chain was captured in a study of human T cells and chemical hapten exposure. Study findings and constraints: Sensitizing with DPC caused no change in TCRs above 1 in 1000 frequency.

This clonotype was seen many times. Its antigen remains unidentified. Source study methods: Counts of TCRs in each sample centred on a median of around 100,000 and extended from roughly 23,000 to 700,000. MiXCR, applied by TCRdb to the RACE reads, yields one record per CDR3 protein. Clone size and V and J calls follow TCRdb, not the original study. The sample carries roughly 82,000 distinct CDR3 sequences, around 11% recorded once. Time point noted: patch test 1, 2 weeks after DPC sensitization. Treatment here: therapeutic diphenylcyclopropenone sensitization with weekly scalp DPC. Blood draws came before every patch-test application. Trimming took off 0 bases at V and 1 base at J, with 6 bases between the two ends. The CDR3 has 13 residues. From germline, CDR1 is GTSNPN and CDR2 SVGIG (reference sequence).

This sequence was found in a woman aged 55 to 70 with alopecia areata. Some clones in this sample may be carry-over from other donors' samples. Sequencing was performed on whole blood, taken in connection with sensitization to the hapten diphenylcyclopropenone (DPC). The chain couples TRBV30 to TRBJ1-2; D gene uncertain. CDR3 in amino acids: CAWSVQLNYGYTF. The CDR3 DNA reads TGTGCCTGGAGTGTCCAACTTAACTATGGCTACACCTTC. The variable domain in full, with the rest retrieved from reference TRBV30 and TRBJ1-2, is SQTIHQWPATLVQPVGSPLSLECTVEGTSNPNLYWYRQAAGRGLQLLFYSVGIGQISSEVPQNLSASRPQDRQFILSSKKLLLSDSGFYLCAWSVQLNYGYTFGSGTRLTVV.